The clone carrying this T cell receptor (beta chain) was seen a few times. What it binds is unknown. TCRdb reprocessed the PCR reads with MiXCR, giving one entry per CDR3 protein. The sample lists under 3,000 distinct CDR3 sequences; roughly 20% were seen once. The data originate from a study of molecular identifiers for immune sequencing clone quantification. Overall study findings and caveats: Clones carrying above 20 RNA copies accounted for over 97% of effector molecules, under 1% in naive cells.

V lost 0 bases to trimming and J lost 9 bases; unmatched junction nucleotides: 11. The germline gives CDR1 LGHNA, CDR2 YNFKEQ. The CDR3 length is 16 residues. The sequence came from a human donor in good health. Some libraries in this study had Jurkat cell RNA spiked in. The rearrangement links TRBV4-2 to TRBJ2-4; 7 bases agree with TRBD1. The sequencing input was naive CD8+ T cells from blood, with Jurkat cell RNA spiked in. Subset of the sample: FACS-sorted CD8+CD4-CCR7+CD45RA+ naive T cells. DNA for the CDR3: TGTGCCAGCAGCCAAGATGGGGCAGGGGGTCTAGGCATTCAGTACTTC. It translates to CASSQDGAGGLGIQYF.